This T cell receptor (beta chain) was profiled in a study of blood T cell repertoires in COVID-19. Background on the study: Specimens from acute and convalescent COVID-19 originated in the United States, Italy and Spain. T cells, B-cell-depleted T cells, or PBMCs supplied cDNA or gDNA.

V lost 5 bases and J 8 bases, leaving 11 bases between the germline ends. The CDR3 covers 13 residues. Germline-derived CDR1 and CDR2 are KGHDR and SFDVKD. The repertoire was sequenced with immunoSEQ multiplex PCR; TCRdb's copy has only in-frame clones and lacks some. Counted here are fewer than 250,000 clones, approximately 85% occurring once; the ten biggest clones make up around 4.7%. The sequence was obtained from a woman in her 70s with acute or convalescent COVID-19. Material for sequencing was peripheral blood. The genes are TRBV24-1 and TRBJ1-4; TRBD1 is a possible D gene (6 bases). This CDR3 reads CATSGAGDEKLFF. CDR3 nucleotides: TGTGCCACCAGTGGGGCAGGGGACGAAAAACTGTTTTTT.